This T cell receptor beta chain was observed in a study of T cell responses to AZD1222 COVID-19 vaccine. Study in general: Second doses at about 4 or about 12 weeks were pooled.

Overall study results and limits: Vaccine-associated CD4 TCRs ranged over spike, dominating at 160-218 and 743-854. Donors were largely white British and mainly female; clonal diversity was possibly underestimated. Repertoires were obtained only post-peak T cell response.

A word on this clone: The antigen is unknown.

The protocol was immunoSEQ multiplex PCR, while the TCRdb copy is restricted to in-frame clones and leaves out a portion. This table holds 200,000 or so clones, about 94% found once. This CDR3 spans 12 amino acids. V lost 6 bases to trimming and J lost 7 bases; unmatched junction nucleotides: 1. In germline, CDR1 is MDHEN, CDR2 SYDVKM. The specimen comprised peripheral blood, sampled on day 0 of AZD1222 vaccination. The chain recombines TRBV28 with TRBJ1-4; TRBD1 matches 8 bases. The TCR originated in an adult in good health. The CDR3: CASRQGGEKLFF. For the CDR3, the DNA is TGTGCCAGCAGACAGGGGGGTGAAAAACTGTTTTTT.